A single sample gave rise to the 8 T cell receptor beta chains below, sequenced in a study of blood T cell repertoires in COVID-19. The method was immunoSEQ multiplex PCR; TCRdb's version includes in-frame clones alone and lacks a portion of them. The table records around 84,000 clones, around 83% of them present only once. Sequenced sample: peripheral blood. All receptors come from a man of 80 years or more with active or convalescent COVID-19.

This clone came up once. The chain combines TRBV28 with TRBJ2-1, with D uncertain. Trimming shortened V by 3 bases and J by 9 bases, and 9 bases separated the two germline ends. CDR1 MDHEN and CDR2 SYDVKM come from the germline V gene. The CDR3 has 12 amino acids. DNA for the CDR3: TGTGCCAGCAGTTTGCAGTCCCCTGAGCAGTTCTTC. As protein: CASSLQSPEQFF.

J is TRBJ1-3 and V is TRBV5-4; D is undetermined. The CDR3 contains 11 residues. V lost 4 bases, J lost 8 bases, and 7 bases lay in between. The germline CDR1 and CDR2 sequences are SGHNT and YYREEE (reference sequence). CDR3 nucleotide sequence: TGTGCCAGCAGCCCCCAGGACACCATATATTTT. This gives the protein CASSPQDTIYF.

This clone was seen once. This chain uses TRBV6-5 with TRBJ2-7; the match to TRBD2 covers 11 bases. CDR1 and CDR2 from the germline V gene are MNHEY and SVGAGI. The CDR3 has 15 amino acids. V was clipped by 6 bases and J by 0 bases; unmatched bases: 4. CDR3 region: CASRPGTSGSYEQYF. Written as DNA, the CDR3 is TGTGCCAGCAGACCCGGGACTAGCGGCTCCTACGAGCAGTACTTC.

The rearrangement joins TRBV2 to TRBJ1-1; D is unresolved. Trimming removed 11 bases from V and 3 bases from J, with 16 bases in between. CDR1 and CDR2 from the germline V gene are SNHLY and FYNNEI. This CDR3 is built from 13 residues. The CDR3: CAGSRRGDTEAFF. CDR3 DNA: TGTGCCGGTAGTCGGCGGGGAGACACTGAAGCTTTCTTT.

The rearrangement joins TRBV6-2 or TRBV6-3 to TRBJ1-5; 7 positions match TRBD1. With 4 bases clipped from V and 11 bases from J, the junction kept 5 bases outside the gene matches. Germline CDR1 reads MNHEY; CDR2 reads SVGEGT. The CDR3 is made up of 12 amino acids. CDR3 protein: CASSLQGRAQHF. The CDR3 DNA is TGTGCCAGCAGTTTACAGGGGCGAGCCCAGCATTTT.

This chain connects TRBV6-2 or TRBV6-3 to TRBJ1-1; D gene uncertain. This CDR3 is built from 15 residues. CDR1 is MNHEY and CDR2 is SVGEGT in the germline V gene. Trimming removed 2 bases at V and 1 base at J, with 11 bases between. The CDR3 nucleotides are TGTGCCAGCAGTTACCCATACAAGAAGAACACTGAAGCTTTCTTT. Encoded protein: CASSYPYKKNTEAFF.

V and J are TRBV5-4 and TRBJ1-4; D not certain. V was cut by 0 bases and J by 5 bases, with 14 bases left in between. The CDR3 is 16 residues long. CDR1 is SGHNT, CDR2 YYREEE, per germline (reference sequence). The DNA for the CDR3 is TGTGCCAGCAGCTTGGGGATTCCGGGTCTGAATGAAAAACTGTTTTTT. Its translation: CASSLGIPGLNEKLFF.

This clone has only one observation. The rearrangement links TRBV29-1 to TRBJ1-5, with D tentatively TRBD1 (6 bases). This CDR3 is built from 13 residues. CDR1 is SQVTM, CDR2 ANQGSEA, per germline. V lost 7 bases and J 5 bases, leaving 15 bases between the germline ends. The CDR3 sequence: CSAKQGDDQPQHF. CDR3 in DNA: TGCAGCGCTAAACAGGGTGATGATCAGCCCCAGCATTTT.